These 20 T cell receptor beta chains were all obtained from the same sample, sequenced in a study of graft-versus-host responses after intestinal transplantation. Produced via immunoSEQ multiplex PCR; TCRdb's table is partial and in-frame only. The table has 85,000 to 100,000 clones, approximately 87% seen once. No antigen has been assigned to these receptors. Material: unstimulated CD4+ T cells sorted from spleen or lymph node cells, obtained before intestinal transplant. The source is a human donor who received an intestinal transplant.

The rearrangement joins TRBV11-2 to TRBJ1-3; 7 bases align to TRBD1. The CDR3 is 14 residues long. V lost 7 bases and J lost 0; bases outside the gene matches: 3. Germline V lookup: CDR1 SGHAT, CDR2 FQNNGV. CDR3: CASKGAGSGNTIYF. CDR3 DNA sequence: TGTGCCAGCAAGGGGGCAGGCTCTGGAAACACCATATATTTT.

CDR3 nucleotides: TGTGCCAGCAGCCGCCCGGGAACCCCCTACAATGAGCAGTTCTTC. Its protein product is CASSRPGTPYNEQFF. The J gene is TRBJ2-1, the V gene TRBV7-9, with D perhaps matching TRBD2 (5 bases). Trimming took 5 bases from V and 2 from J, leaving 13 bases between them. Germline CDR1 is SEHNR and CDR2 is FQNEAQ (reference sequence). The CDR3 is 15 residues long.

The genes are TRBV27 and TRBJ2-3, with TRBD2 matching 11 bases. J gave up 6 bases and V 2 bases, and 4 bases lay outside the gene matches. CDR1 is MNHEY and CDR2 is SMNVEV in the germline V gene (reference sequence). The CDR3 contains 15 residues. CDR3 in DNA: TGTGCCAGCAGTTTAGTAGCGGGGGGGCGGGATACGCAGTATTTT. Amino acid sequence: CASSLVAGGRDTQYF.

The J gene is TRBJ2-5, the V gene TRBV12-5; TRBD2 is a possible D gene (7 bases). Germline CDR1 reads LGHNT; CDR2 reads FRNRAP. The CDR3 runs to 16 residues. V was pared by 4 bases and J by 5 bases, with 20 bases between. The CDR3 nucleotides are TGTGCTAGTGGTTACGGGGGGCTCCAGGGAGCGGAGACCCAGTACTTC. It codes for CASGYGGLQGAETQYF.

J is TRBJ2-1 and V is TRBV5-6; D perhaps matches TRBD2 (6 bases). Per germline, CDR1 SGHDT and CDR2 YYEEEE. Trimming stripped 3 bases from V and 2 bases from J, with 12 bases between. CDR3 length: 15 amino acids. The CDR3 reads CASSYRGGTYNEQFF. CDR3 nucleotides: TGTGCCAGCAGCTACCGGGGCGGGACCTACAATGAGCAGTTCTTC. Complete variable domain (other parts from reference TRBV5-6 and TRBJ2-1): DAGVTQSPTHLIKTRGQQVTLRCSPKSGHDTVSWYQQALGQGPQFIFQYYEEEERQRGNFPDRFSGHQFPNYSSELNVNALLLGDSALYLCASSYRGGTYNEQFFGPGTRLTVL.

The chain carries TRBV18 and TRBJ1-6, with 7 bases fitting TRBD1. Germline CDR1 is KGHSH and CDR2 is LQKENI. With 0 bases clipped from V and 7 bases from J, the junction kept 6 bases outside the gene matches. The CDR3 length is 16 residues. The CDR3 reads CASSPPSRGENSPLHF. The CDR3 DNA sequence: TGTGCCAGCTCACCACCTTCCAGGGGGGAAAATTCACCCCTCCACTTT.

This sequence joins TRBV15 and TRBJ1-4; no reliable D call. V was clipped by 1 base and J by 2 bases, with 8 bases between them. This CDR3 comprises 15 residues. The germline V gene encodes CDR1 LNHNV and CDR2 YYDKDF (reference sequence). The DNA of the CDR3 is TGTGCCACCAGCAGAGGGAGGGTCACTAATGAAAAACTGTTTTTT. Encoded protein: CATSRGRVTNEKLFF.

Worth noting for this clone: Other DNA variants within this sample encode the same CDR3. The chain couples TRBV6-1 to TRBJ1-2, with D unclear. Between the trimmed V and J ends, which lost 1 base and 0 bases, there was a span of 6 bases. CDR1 and CDR2 from the germline V gene are MNHNS and SASEGT. The CDR3 has 14 amino acids. The CDR3 DNA reads TGTGCCAGCAGTGAAGGCCCAGCTAACTATGGCTACACCTTC. Its translation: CASSEGPANYGYTF.

The rearrangement uses TRBV6-5 and TRBJ2-7; 7 bases are shared with TRBD1. Per the germline V gene, CDR1 is MNHEY and CDR2 is SVGAGI. The CDR3 runs 15 residues. V lost 6 bases and J lost 4; bases outside the gene matches: 12. CDR3 DNA sequence: TGTGCCAGCAGACGCGGCGAGGGGGCAGTTTACGAGCAGTACTTC. This sequence encodes CASRRGEGAVYEQYF.

This chain uses TRBV4-2 with TRBJ2-2; 7 bases are a match to TRBD2. There are 17 residues in the CDR3. With V trimmed by 0 bases and J by 4 bases, 8 bases remained unmatched. CDR1 is LGHNA, CDR2 YNFKEQ, per germline. This CDR3 reads CASSQEPLADLTGELFF. The CDR3 bases are TGTGCCAGCAGCCAAGAGCCCCTAGCGGACCTCACCGGGGAGCTGTTTTTT.

The chain carries TRBV9 and TRBJ1-6; TRBD1 matches at 7 bases. This CDR3 has 15 residues. Germline trimming cut 0 bases from V and 7 bases from J; bases unmatched to any gene: 4. Per the germline V gene, CDR1 is SGDLS and CDR2 is YYNGEE. The CDR3: CASSVEGRGNSPLHF. Written as DNA, the CDR3 is TGTGCCAGCAGCGTAGAGGGCAGGGGGAATTCACCCCTCCACTTT.

The chain links TRBV10-2 to TRBJ2-5; D might be TRBD2 (6 bases). Germline-derived CDR1 and CDR2 are WSHSY and SAAADI. The length of the CDR3 is 12 residues. Trimming pared 4 bases from V and 4 bases from J, leaving 7 bases between. In nucleotides, the CDR3 is TGCGCCAGCAGTGTGGAGGGAGAGACCCAGTACTTC. This encodes CASSVEGETQYF.

The chain employs TRBV10-1 and TRBJ1-1, with TRBD1 identical over 9 bases. The CDR3 runs to 15 residues. J gave up 6 bases and V 3 bases, and 8 bases lay outside the gene matches. Germline CDR1 is WNHNN and CDR2 is SYGVQD (reference sequence). CDR3 bases: TGCGCCAGCAGTGACTCCCGCACAGGGGGCCCTGAAGCTTTCTTT. It codes for CASSDSRTGGPEAFF.

The rearrangement links TRBV2 to TRBJ1-2; D is uncertain. Per the germline V gene, CDR1 is SNHLY and CDR2 is FYNNEI. The V gene lost 7 bases and the J gene lost 4 bases, with 19 bases spanning the gap. The length of the CDR3 is 15 residues. For the CDR3, the DNA is TGTGCCAGCACCACCTCAGGACCCCGGGGCTATGGCTACACCTTC. Protein: CASTTSGPRGYGYTF.

The chain combines TRBV19 with TRBJ1-1; D is undetermined. V was shortened by 10 bases and J by 1 base, with 7 bases between the two germline ends. Germline V gene lookup returns CDR1 LNHDA and CDR2 SQIVND (reference sequence). CDR3 size: 11 residues. The chain's CDR3 is CATLKNTEAFF. CDR3 DNA: TGTGCCACCCTAAAGAACACTGAAGCTTTCTTT.

CDR3 residues: CASSPGMNTEAFF. The CDR3 coding sequence is TGTGCCAGCAGCCCAGGCATGAACACTGAAGCTTTCTTT. The chain uses TRBV2 and TRBJ1-1, with D uncertain. V shed 6 bases and J shed 0 bases, with 8 bases lying between them. Germline V gene lookup returns CDR1 SNHLY and CDR2 FYNNEI. CDR3 length equals 13 residues.

This clone was detected only once. V gene TRBV15 combines with J gene TRBJ2-2, with D tentatively TRBD2 (6 bases). Germline loops: CDR1 LNHNV, CDR2 YYDKDF (reference sequence). V was pared by 0 bases and J by 3 bases, with 11 bases between. This CDR3 has 16 residues. The CDR3: CATSRDLERDTGELFF. The CDR3 region has the DNA TGTGCCACCAGCAGAGATCTGGAGCGGGACACCGGGGAGCTGTTTTTT.

This clone was detected once. The rearrangement links TRBV6-5 to TRBJ1-2, with D perhaps TRBD1 (6 bases). The CDR3 has 16 amino acids. Trimming took off 1 base at V and 2 bases at J, with 14 bases between the two ends. The germline V gene has CDR1 MNHEY and CDR2 SVGAGI. The CDR3 bases are TGTGCCAGCAGTTACTTACTACAGGACAGCAACTATGGCTACACCTTC. Translated: CASSYLLQDSNYGYTF.

This clone has a single count. This chain uses TRBV15 with TRBJ1-5, with D possibly TRBD1 on 6 matching bases. V lost 3 bases to trimming and J lost 7 bases, with 19 bases between them. CDR1 is LNHNV, CDR2 YYDKDF, per germline (reference sequence). The CDR3 is made up of 16 amino acids. The CDR3: CATSSPRGGWGQPQHF. The CDR3, as DNA: TGTGCCACCAGCAGTCCACGGGGGGGCTGGGGACAGCCCCAGCATTTT.

The chain joins TRBV6-5 to TRBJ1-3; D not certain. V dropped 5 bases and J dropped 4 bases, with 9 bases sitting between them. This CDR3 has 13 residues. Germline values: CDR1 MNHEY, CDR2 SVGAGI. Written as DNA, the CDR3 is TGTGCCAGCAGTCAAAGCGCGGGAAACACCATATATTTT. This encodes CASSQSAGNTIYF.